These T cell receptor beta chains were read from a single sample in a study of T cells in Graves' hyperthyroidism and ophthalmopathy. One entry per CDR3 protein results from TCRdb running MiXCR on the multiplex PCR reads. The sample holds about 400,000 distinct CDR3 sequences; about 14% are singletons and the top ten take 13%. The sequencing input was blood. Source of these receptors: a man younger than 30 with Graves' ophthalmopathy. CDR3s include the opening cysteine and the closing phenylalanine or tryptophan. The D gene is left open where the match is weak. Only part of the rows carry a size: once, few, many, or a class if the clone is expanded.

J | D | size | V | CDR3 | DNA
TRBJ2-7 | TRBD2 | many | TRBV20-1 | CSARGLAVGTLMYEQYF | TGCAGTGCTAGAGGACTAGCGGTAGGAACTCTTATGTACGAGCAGTACTTC
TRBJ2-7 | TRBD2 | many | TRBV18 | CASSLTSGGAYEQYF | TGTGCCAGCTCACTCACTAGCGGGGGGGCCTACGAGCAGTACTTC
TRBJ2-1 | - | many | TRBV7-2 | CASSKTDNEQFF | TGTGCCAGCAGCAAGACAGACAATGAGCAGTTCTTC
TRBJ1-5 | - | many | TRBV12-3/TRBV12-4 | CASSNSAVSNQPQHF | TGTGCCAGCAGTAACTCGGCAGTTAGCAATCAGCCCCAGCATTTT
TRBJ1-6 | - | - | TRBV20-1 | CSALIPGQLPNSPLHF | TGCAGTGCACTTATTCCGGGACAACTTCCAAATTCACCCCTCCACTTT
TRBJ1-5 | TRBD1 | few | TRBV5-6 | CASSLAVGQGANQPQHF | TGTGCCAGCAGCTTGGCTGTGGGACAGGGGGCCAATCAGCCCCAGCATTTT
TRBJ1-3 | - | - | TRBV12-3/TRBV12-4 | CASSRGNTIYF | TGTGCCAGCAGCCGGGGAAACACCATATATTTT
TRBJ1-1 | TRBD1 | few | TRBV5-1 | CASSLGTGTGNAEAFF | TGCGCCAGCAGCTTGGGGACCGGGACAGGGAACGCTGAAGCTTTCTTT
TRBJ2-7 | TRBD1 | few | TRBV6-1 | CASTGQGRRQYF | TGTGCCAGCACAGGACAGGGGAGGAGGCAGTACTTC
TRBJ1-6 | - | - | TRBV3-1 | CASSQDVVALHF | TGTGCCAGCAGCCAAGATGTTGTGGCCCTCCACTTC
TRBJ2-1 | - | - | TRBV27 | CASSPTLHIAYNEQFF | TGTGCCAGCAGCCCTACTCTGCATATAGCCTACAATGAGCAGTTCTTC
TRBJ1-5 | - | - | TRBV20-1 | CSARPQGNQPQHF | TGCAGTGCTAGACCACAGGGCAATCAGCCCCAGCATTTT
TRBJ2-7 | TRBD2 | - | TRBV12-3/TRBV12-4 | CASSSPGLAARFQQYF | TGTGCCAGCAGTTCCCCGGGACTAGCGGCCCGATTCCAGCAGTACTTC